Listed below are T cell receptor beta chains from one sample, sequenced in a study of T cell repertoires in cytomegalovirus infection. Their target antigens are unknown. TCRdb called the reads again in MiXCR, with one record for every CDR3 protein. The table includes approximately 70,000 distinct CDR3 sequences, approximately 22% detected once. The sequencing input was PBMCs, sequenced either directly or after in vitro stimulation (not recorded which). Receptors were obtained from a human donor in good health (CMV status not recorded). Some clones in this sample may be carry-over from other donors' samples. The CDR3 runs from the conserved cysteine through the conserved F or W. The D gene is left open where the match is weak. Clone size appears in some rows only: once, few, many, or a class for an expanded clone.

size	V	J	D	CDR3
few	TRBV6-1	TRBJ2-3	TRBD2	CASSAFLREATDTQYF
-	TRBV5-1	TRBJ2-1	TRBD2	CASGSGRVYNEQFF
-	TRBV19	TRBJ2-1	-	CASSIAPPGEQFF
-	TRBV28	TRBJ1-5	-	CASSIPYQPQHF
many	TRBV28	TRBJ1-1	TRBD1	CASSSVGQVRTEAFF
-	TRBV2	TRBJ1-1	-	CASSEGQGKTEAFF
-	TRBV12-3/TRBV12-4	TRBJ2-3	-	CASSAQGDTQYF
many	TRBV7-2	TRBJ2-1	-	CASSLSEPNEQFF
-	TRBV15	TRBJ2-1	-	CATSRGVQLNNEQFF
-	TRBV14	TRBJ2-2	-	CASSQAIGAGELFF
-	TRBV7-9	TRBJ1-2	TRBD1	CASSSSGQGYYGYTF
few	TRBV20-1	TRBJ2-2	TRBD2	CSAAPPGLAGTGELFF
few	TRBV12-3/TRBV12-4	TRBJ2-3	-	CASSLSLVTDTQYF
-	TRBV6-5	TRBJ1-5	-	CASSQGGSGQPQHF
-	TRBV28	TRBJ1-2	-	CASSPTQRAGWGYTF